This TCR beta chain was sequenced during a study of regulatory T cells in long-lasting Graves disease. Germline CDR1 reads SGHRS; CDR2 reads YFSETQ. Trimming removed 3 bases from V and 2 bases from J, with 15 bases in between. This CDR3 has 15 amino acids. Time point meaning: newly diagnosed GD, antithyroid drugs for less than 3 months. PBMC RNA was the source of the TCR library. A word on this clonotype: Its antigen is undetermined.

With iRepertoire HTBI primers and Arm-PCR of CDR3 regions, TCR beta libraries were built. MiXCR was run by TCRdb on the multiplex PCR reads, yielding one entry per CDR3 protein. The profile shows approximately 350,000 distinct CDR3 sequences, roughly 17% of them singletons. General study results and limits: Persistent disease showed a preference for TRBV28, TRBJ1-2 and TRBJ2-5.

This same sample was also taken into another study, of T cells in Graves' hyperthyroidism and ophthalmopathy.

The sample in question was peripheral blood mononuclear cells (PBMCs), obtained at new diagnosis, from a patient treated with antithyroid drugs. This sequence joins TRBV5-1 and TRBJ2-7; unclear D gene. The sequence was collected from a man aged 35-49 years with Graves disease. The DNA of the CDR3 is TGCGCCAGCAGCTCCCAGTCGGCGACTCCCTACGAGCAGTACTTC. It is translated as CASSSQSATPYEQYF.